These T cell receptor beta chains were read from a single sample in a study of blood T cell repertoires in COVID-19. Libraries were prepared by immunoSEQ multiplex PCR; TCRdb keeps only in-frame clonotypes and omits some of them. This sample has some 230,000 clones, with 85% to 90% found just once. Sample: PBMCs or T cells enriched from blood (not recorded which). These TCRs come from a young woman in a cohort exposed to, infected with or recovered from COVID-19 (not recorded which). The CDR3 runs from the conserved cysteine through the conserved F or W. Fields, in order: J gene, V gene, CDR3 protein.

TRBJ2-2	TRBV7-9	CASRPDRGNTGELFF
TRBJ1-1	TRBV5-5	CASSLDPGQKAFF
TRBJ2-2	TRBV10-3	CAISDQGGGELFF
TRBJ2-2	TRBV14	CASSPRQLELVNTGELFF
TRBJ2-7	TRBV15	CATSRVLTPTYEQYF
TRBJ1-2	TRBV11-2	CASSFRNGAYGYTF
TRBJ1-5	TRBV2	CASSESTVQPQHF
TRBJ2-3	TRBV28	CASSRGGNADTQYF
TRBJ1-4	TRBV28	CASSSAGTGSEKLFF
TRBJ2-7	TRBV5-5	CASSLGPTSPYEQYF
TRBJ2-1	TRBV6-4	CASSKEGLALGEQFF